A single sample gave rise to the 9 T cell receptor beta chains below, sequenced in a study of identical twins. Via MiXCR, TCRdb re-called the 5' RACE reads, giving one row per CDR3 protein. The sample lists 1.5 million to 2 million distinct CDR3 sequences, around 33% occurring once. Material for sequencing was cord blood. These receptors were collected from a newborn girl in good health.

This clonotype turned up a few times. The chain uses TRBV29-1 and TRBJ2-2, with 9 bases lining up with TRBD2. Per the germline V gene, CDR1 is SQVTM and CDR2 is ANQGSEA. There are 14 residues in the CDR3. Trimming took 5 bases from V and 2 from J; bases not matched to a gene: 3. In nucleotides, the CDR3 is TGCAGCGTTTCGACTAGCGGTAACACCGGGGAGCTGTTTTTT. The encoded protein is CSVSTSGNTGELFF.

This chain uses TRBV5-1 with TRBJ2-5; 8 bases fit TRBD1. Germline values: CDR1 SGHRS, CDR2 YFSETQ. V lost 4 bases, J lost 5 bases, and 10 bases stayed unmatched. The CDR3 is made up of 15 amino acids. DNA of the CDR3: TGCGCCAGCAGCCCCATGGACAGGGAGTTCGAGACCCAGTACTTC. This gives the protein CASSPMDREFETQYF.

This clonotype was detected only a few times. The rearrangement joins TRBV10-3 to TRBJ2-5, with D possibly matching TRBD2 (6 bases). The V and J ends lost 0 bases and 6 bases respectively, with 11 bases between them. This CDR3 has 14 residues. In germline, CDR1 is ENHRY, CDR2 SYGVKD. The CDR3 nucleotides are TGTGCCATCAGTGAGTCGCCAGGGAGGCAGACCCAGTACTTC. Residues: CAISESPGRQTQYF.

V and J are TRBV25-1 and TRBJ1-1; D gene ambiguous. Germline values: CDR1 MGHDK, CDR2 SYGVNS. V lost 1 base to trimming and J lost 5 bases, with 8 bases between them. The CDR3 is 13 amino acids. The CDR3 spells CASSEFSGTEAFF. Here the CDR3 DNA reads TGTGCCAGCAGTGAATTCAGTGGGACTGAAGCTTTCTTT.

The chain employs TRBV7-9 and TRBJ2-4; D may be TRBD2 (5 bases). The germline CDR1 and CDR2 sequences are SEHNR and FQNEAQ (reference sequence). The CDR3 consists of 17 residues. V was shortened by 1 base and J by 1 base, with 14 bases between the two germline ends. DNA for the CDR3: TGTGCCAGCAGCTTAGGACGAGGGTGGGAGGCCAAAAACATTCAGTACTTC. It encodes CASSLGRGWEAKNIQYF.

V and J are TRBV6-5 and TRBJ1-2; D possibly corresponds to TRBD1 (5 bases). Germline V gene data show CDR1 as MNHEY and CDR2 as SVGAGI. V was pared by 0 bases and J by 5 bases, with 13 bases between. This CDR3 has 15 residues. CDR3 region: CASSYSGPGWYGYTF. CDR3 in DNA: TGTGCCAGCAGTTACTCCGGGCCAGGGTGGTATGGCTACACCTTC.

The gene calls are TRBV18 and TRBJ2-7; 7 bases align to TRBD1. This CDR3 is built from 15 residues. After removal of 4 bases from V and 2 bases from J, the junction contained 8 bases not matched to a gene. The V gene's germline CDR1 is KGHSH and CDR2 LQKENI. As DNA, the CDR3 is TGTGCCAGCTCACTTGGGGACAGTTTGGCCTACGAGCAGTACTTC. This encodes CASSLGDSLAYEQYF.

This clonotype has only a few counts. V is TRBV15 and J is TRBJ2-1, with TRBD1 as a possible D gene (5 bases). CDR3 length equals 15 residues. Germline CDR1 reads LNHNV; CDR2 reads YYDKDF (reference sequence). The ends were cut back, 0 bases at V and 1 base at J, with 7 bases in the middle. The CDR3, as DNA: TGTGCCACCAGCAGAGATAAGGGGTCCTACAATGAGCAGTTCTTC. Protein product: CATSRDKGSYNEQFF. Drawing the rest from reference TRBV15 and TRBJ2-1, the complete variable domain is DAMVIQNPRYQVTQFGKPVTLSCSQTLNHNVMYWYQQKSSQAPKLLFHYYDKDFNNEADTPDNFQSRRPNTSFCFLDIRSPGLGDTAMYLCATSRDKGSYNEQFFGPGTRLTVL.

J is TRBJ2-3 and V is TRBV28, with 10 bases that match TRBD2. Germline V gives CDR1 MDHEN, CDR2 SYDVKM. The CDR3 loop spans 12 amino acids. The trim removed 5 bases at V and 14 bases at J, leaving 7 bases unmatched. Here the CDR3 reads CASSLLAGGPYF. DNA for the CDR3: TGTGCCAGCAGTCTTTTAGCGGGAGGTCCGTATTTT.